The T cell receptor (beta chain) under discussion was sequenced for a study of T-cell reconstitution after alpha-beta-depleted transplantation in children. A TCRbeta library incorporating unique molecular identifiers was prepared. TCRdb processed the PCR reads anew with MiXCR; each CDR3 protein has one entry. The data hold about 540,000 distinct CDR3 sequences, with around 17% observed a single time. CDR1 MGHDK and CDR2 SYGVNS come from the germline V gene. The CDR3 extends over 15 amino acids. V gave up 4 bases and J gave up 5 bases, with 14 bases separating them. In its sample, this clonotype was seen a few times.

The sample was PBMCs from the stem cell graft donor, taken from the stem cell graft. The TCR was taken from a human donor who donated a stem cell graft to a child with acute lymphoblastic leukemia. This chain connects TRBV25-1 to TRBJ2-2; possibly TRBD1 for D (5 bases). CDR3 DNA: TGTGCCAGCAGTGGCCCAGGGATAGGAACCGGGGAGCTGTTTTTT. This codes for CASSGPGIGTGELFF.